Listed below are T cell receptor beta chains from one sample, sequenced in a study of T cells after yellow fever vaccination. TCRdb re-derived calls from the 5' RACE reads in MiXCR, one entry per CDR3 protein. The table includes 450,000 to 550,000 distinct CDR3 sequences, less than 25% detected once. The sample here was PBMCs, taken around 3 weeks after the first yellow fever vaccination. These receptors all come from a man aged 18 to 30 who received the YFV17D yellow fever vaccine. The CDR3 runs from the conserved cysteine through the conserved F or W. A D gene is named only where the DNA matches it firmly. Not every row has a clone size; where given, it reads once, few, many or a size class.

d_call,v_call,j_call,clone_size,cdr3_aa,cdr3_nt
-,TRBV18,TRBJ2-1,few,CASSSPTRNNEQFF,TGTGCCAGCTCATCACCCACTCGCAACAATGAGCAGTTCTTC
TRBD1,TRBV6-2/TRBV6-3,TRBJ2-7,few,CASSYGSGGGYEQYF,TGTGCCAGCAGTTACGGGTCAGGGGGCGGCTACGAGCAGTACTTC
-,TRBV5-1,TRBJ1-1,-,CASSLAAPLNTEAFF,TGCGCCAGCAGCTTGGCCGCCCCATTGAACACTGAAGCTTTCTTT
-,TRBV5-4,TRBJ1-5,-,CASSFGNDQPQHF,TGTGCCAGCAGCTTTGGGAATGATCAGCCCCAGCATTTT
-,TRBV29-1,TRBJ2-1,many,CSAERGEQFF,TGCAGCGCCGAACGGGGAGAGCAGTTCTTC
-,TRBV4-3,TRBJ2-1,few,CASSQDVPGEYNEQFF,TGCGCCAGCAGCCAAGATGTGCCAGGGGAATACAATGAGCAGTTCTTC
-,TRBV11-1,TRBJ2-4,-,CASSLPGVSNIQYF,TGTGCCAGCAGCTTGCCAGGCGTATCAAACATTCAGTACTTC
TRBD1,TRBV27,TRBJ1-1,-,CASRPSGTGRWGTEAFF,TGTGCCAGCAGACCTTCCGGGACAGGGAGATGGGGCACTGAAGCTTTCTTT
-,TRBV6-5,TRBJ2-7,few,CASTLRSEQYF,TGTGCCAGCACTCTCAGGAGCGAGCAGTACTTC
-,TRBV9,TRBJ2-5,-,CASSVRQGGTQYF,TGTGCCAGCAGCGTACGGCAGGGTGGTACCCAGTACTTC
-,TRBV2,TRBJ1-2,few,CASSGQGGYGYTF,TGTGCCAGCAGTGGCCAGGGTGGCTATGGCTACACCTTC
TRBD1,TRBV14,TRBJ1-2,-,CASSRNSGTGSYGYTF,TGTGCCAGCAGCCGGAATTCCGGGACAGGCTCCTATGGCTACACCTTC
-,TRBV12-3/TRBV12-4,TRBJ1-2,few,CASNAGGGYGYTF,TGTGCCAGCAACGCGGGGGGAGGCTATGGCTACACCTTC
TRBD2,TRBV6-1,TRBJ2-1,-,CASSSLLAGNEQFF,TGTGCCAGCAGTAGTCTACTAGCGGGGAATGAGCAGTTCTTC
-,TRBV7-9,TRBJ2-7,few,CASSLSQGAYEQYF,TGTGCCAGCAGCTTATCACAGGGAGCGTACGAGCAGTACTTC
-,TRBV6-1,TRBJ2-2,-,CATSKGEAGELFF,TGTGCCACCTCAAAGGGAGAAGCCGGGGAGCTGTTTTTT
-,TRBV12-3/TRBV12-4,TRBJ1-6,-,CASSLAQESPLHF,TGTGCCAGCAGTTTAGCGCAAGAATCACCCCTCCACTTT
TRBD1,TRBV27,TRBJ1-2,few,CASSKQGAGGYTF,TGTGCCAGCAGCAAACAGGGGGCTGGTGGCTACACCTTC
-,TRBV20-1,TRBJ1-1,few,CSAGLNTEAFF,TGCAGTGCGGGGCTAAACACTGAAGCTTTCTTT
TRBD2,TRBV5-1,TRBJ2-2,few,CASSLGDYPLLAGELFF,TGCGCCAGCAGCCTCGGGGACTACCCACTTTTGGCCGGGGAGCTGTTTTTT
TRBD2,TRBV7-2,TRBJ2-3,-,CASSLAPRAGGADTQYF,TGTGCCAGCAGCTTAGCCCCCCGGGCGGGGGGAGCAGATACGCAGTATTTT
TRBD2,TRBV7-7,TRBJ2-1,many,CASSPIHGGFSYNEQFF,TGTGCCAGCAGCCCAATCCACGGGGGGTTTTCCTACAATGAGCAGTTCTTC
TRBD1,TRBV6-5,TRBJ1-4,few,CASSYGQEIEKLFF,TGTGCCAGCAGTTACGGACAGGAGATAGAAAAACTGTTTTTT
-,TRBV5-6,TRBJ1-2,-,CASGLFGVSNYGYTF,TGTGCCAGCGGCCTTTTCGGGGTTAGTAACTATGGCTACACCTTC
-,TRBV6-1,TRBJ2-3,-,CASSERPLVGGGSIHTQYF,TGTGCCAGCAGTGAAAGACCCTTGGTTGGAGGGGGGAGCATTCATACGCAGTATTTT
-,TRBV2,TRBJ2-1,-,CASRSRAGTYNEQFF,TGTGCCAGCAGGAGCCGGGCAGGGACCTACAATGAGCAGTTCTTC
-,TRBV2,TRBJ2-3,-,CASSVDWSMGTQYF,TGTGCCAGCAGTGTGGACTGGTCCATGGGTACGCAGTATTTT
TRBD1,TRBV24-1,TRBJ2-7,few,CATSDAGGEEQYF,TGTGCCACCAGTGACGCAGGGGGCGAGGAGCAGTACTTC
-,TRBV15,TRBJ2-4,-,CATSSRGLAKNIQYF,TGTGCCACCAGCAGCCGGGGACTAGCCAAAAACATTCAGTACTTC
TRBD1,TRBV6-5,TRBJ1-1,few,CASSYSGQGHTEAFF,TGTGCCAGCAGTTACTCAGGACAGGGCCACACTGAAGCTTTCTTT
-,TRBV2,TRBJ2-1,-,CASSATLGTYNEQFF,TGTGCCAGCAGTGCGACACTAGGCACCTACAATGAGCAGTTCTTC
-,TRBV7-9,TRBJ2-1,few,CASSSERSNNEQFF,TGTGCCAGCAGCTCGGAAAGGTCTAACAATGAGCAGTTCTTC
TRBD1,TRBV5-1,TRBJ2-2,-,CASSSAGTGMGNTGELFF,TGCGCCAGCAGCTCAGCCGGGACAGGAATGGGGAACACCGGGGAGCTGTTTTTT
TRBD1,TRBV4-2,TRBJ2-5,few,CASSPEPGQVRTQYF,TGTGCCAGCAGCCCGGAACCAGGACAGGTTAGGACCCAGTACTTC
-,TRBV3-1,TRBJ2-7,-,CASSPRAGARSYEQYF,TGTGCCAGCAGCCCCCGGGCAGGAGCGAGGTCCTACGAGCAGTACTTC
-,TRBV12-3/TRBV12-4,TRBJ2-1,-,CASSLGRTRFYNEQFF,TGTGCCAGCAGTTTAGGAAGGACACGATTTTACAATGAGCAGTTCTTC
-,TRBV9,TRBJ2-2,many,CASRTANTGELFF,TGTGCCAGCCGGACGGCGAACACCGGGGAGCTGTTTTTT
TRBD1,TRBV4-1,TRBJ1-2,few,CASSPTRQGYGYTF,TGCGCCAGCAGCCCTACACGACAGGGCTATGGCTACACCTTC
TRBD2,TRBV18,TRBJ2-3,few,CASSLRGGEDTQYF,TGTGCCAGCTCTCTGCGGGGGGGCGAAGATACGCAGTATTTT
-,TRBV28,TRBJ1-4,-,CASSPLGESLFF,TGTGCCAGCAGTCCCCTCGGGGAATCACTGTTTTTT
TRBD1,TRBV2,TRBJ1-1,-,CASSPRGTGGNTEAFF,TGTGCCAGCAGCCCCCGGGGGACAGGGGGGAACACTGAAGCTTTCTTT
-,TRBV20-1,TRBJ1-1,few,CSAKLTGRETEAFF,TGCAGTGCTAAATTAACGGGCAGGGAAACTGAAGCTTTCTTT
TRBD2,TRBV11-2,TRBJ2-5,once,CASSSPSGVQETQYF,TGTGCCAGCAGCTCTCCTAGCGGGGTCCAAGAGACCCAGTACTTC
TRBD2,TRBV20-1,TRBJ2-5,-,CSARGLAGLGETQYF,TGCAGTGCTAGAGGACTAGCGGGGCTGGGAGAGACCCAGTACTTC
TRBD1,TRBV7-9,TRBJ2-3,many,CASSSGGSTDTQYF,TGTGCCAGCAGCTCAGGGGGAAGCACAGATACGCAGTATTTT